The 8 T cell receptor beta chains below all came from one sample that was sequenced in a study of cytomegalovirus exposure and HLA in healthy donors. The PCR used 60 Vbeta and 13 Jbeta primers. Generated by immunoSEQ multiplex PCR, the TCRdb table keeps only in-frame clones and is missing some. Of about 150,000 clones in the sample, about 74% were seen once. The sequencing sample was made of PBMCs. These receptors were obtained from a woman aged 40 to 50 in good health and CMV-seronegative.

The chain is built from TRBV5-1 and TRBJ1-1, with unresolved D. The CDR3 sequence is 16 residues long. V was pared by 0 bases and J by 0 bases, with 12 bases between. Looked up from germline, CDR1 is SGHRS and CDR2 is YFSETQ. CDR3 sequence: CASSLERWQMNTEAFF. DNA for the CDR3: TGCGCCAGCAGCTTGGAACGTTGGCAAATGAACACTGAAGCTTTCTTT.

The chain recombines TRBV10-3 with TRBJ1-2; TRBD1 agrees at 7 bases. Trimming took 3 bases from V and 3 from J; bases not matched to a gene: 4. CDR1 and CDR2 from the germline V gene are ENHRY and SYGVKD. The CDR3 spans 14 residues. DNA of the CDR3: TGTGCCATCAGTGACAACGACAGGGACTATGGCTACACCTTC. It specifies CAISDNDRDYGYTF.

The V gene is TRBV28, the J gene TRBJ1-2, with 7 bases lining up with TRBD1. The CDR3 sequence is 14 residues long. The junction had 6 bases not matched to a gene; V was cut back by 5 bases and J by 3 bases. Germline V gene lookup returns CDR1 MDHEN and CDR2 SYDVKM. The CDR3 nucleotides are TGTGCCAGCAGTACACCCGGGACAGACTATGGCTACACCTTC. Translating gives CASSTPGTDYGYTF.

CDR3 sequence reads: CSVTGGQNYGYTF. The CDR3 DNA follows: TGCAGCGTAACCGGGGGACAGAACTATGGCTACACCTTC. The chain combines TRBV29-1 with TRBJ1-2; 7 nucleotides match TRBD1. Germline CDR1 is SQVTM and CDR2 is ANQGSEA. With 6 bases clipped from V and 2 bases from J, the junction kept 6 bases outside the gene matches. The CDR3 has 13 amino acids. The whole variable domain, filled in from reference TRBV29-1 and TRBJ1-2, reads SAVISQKPSRDICQRGTSLTIQCQVDSQVTMMFWYRQQPGQSLTLIATANQGSEATYESGFVIDKFPISRPNLTFSTLTVSNMSPEDSSIYLCSVTGGQNYGYTFGSGTRLTVV.

CDR3 loop: CASSLASRAGELFF. In DNA, the CDR3 is TGTGCCAGCAGCTTGGCTAGCCGAGCCGGGGAGCTGTTTTTT. This chain uses TRBV11-3 with TRBJ2-2, with D maybe TRBD2 (5 bases). The germline V and J ends were trimmed by 3 bases and 6 bases, with 11 bases remaining between them. Germline V lookup: CDR1 SGHNT, CDR2 YENEEA. The CDR3 covers 14 residues.

The chain is built from TRBV29-1 and TRBJ2-1, with 9 bases matching TRBD2. From germline, CDR1 is SQVTM and CDR2 ANQGSEA. V dropped 3 bases and J dropped 7; count of bases not matched to a gene: 7. The CDR3 is made up of 14 amino acids. CDR3 nucleotides: TGCAGCGTTGATTCCGGACTAGCGCTAAATGAGCAGTTCTTC. Protein product: CSVDSGLALNEQFF.

The chain is built from TRBV28 and TRBJ2-3; D not resolved. The CDR3 extends over 13 amino acids. V lost 8 bases and J 2 bases, leaving 11 bases between the germline ends. CDR1 MDHEN and CDR2 SYDVKM come from the germline V gene. CDR3 sequence: CASLKRTTDTQYF. Written as DNA, the CDR3 is TGTGCCAGCCTTAAGCGAACCACAGATACGCAGTATTTT. The whole variable domain, filled in from reference TRBV28 and TRBJ2-3, reads DVKVTQSSRYLVKRTGEKVFLECVQDMDHENMFWYRQDPGLGLRLIYFSYDVKMKEKGDIPEGYSVSREKKERFSLILESASTNQTSMYLCASLKRTTDTQYFGPGTRLTVL.

The V and J genes are TRBV30 and TRBJ1-5; D is possibly TRBD1 (5 bases). The germline V gene encodes CDR1 GTSNPN and CDR2 SVGIG (reference sequence). This CDR3 is built from 13 residues. Trimming pared 0 bases from V and 3 bases from J, leaving 6 bases between. CDR3 residues: CAWSVQANQPQHF. CDR3 nucleotides: TGTGCCTGGAGTGTACAGGCCAATCAGCCCCAGCATTTT.